This is a list of T cell receptor beta chains from one sample in a study of T cell responses to AZD1222 COVID-19 vaccine. TCRdb's table, derived via immunoSEQ multiplex PCR, lists solely in-frame clones and lacks some. Of about 180,000 clones listed, roughly 88% are singletons. The sequenced sample was peripheral blood, obtained 28 days after the second AZD1222 dose. The receptors stem from an adult who received the AZD1222 COVID-19 vaccine. Each CDR3 is given with its conserved first and last residue.

v_gene,CDR3aa
TRBV27,CASSTGIYGYTF
TRBV24-1,CATSDPRGGKETQYF
TRBV29-1,CSVRVGATTNYGYTF
TRBV6-1,CASSVQLRDREWFGYTF
TRBV12-3/TRBV12-4,CASSLRAYYGYTF
TRBV6-2/TRBV6-3,CASSLTGFQETQYF
TRBV5-1,CASSLVGASGEKLFF
TRBV7-2,CASSPPIRAKNIQYF
TRBV19,CASTTLVSGDWTIYF
TRBV4-1,CASSQRVEGEQFF
TRBV25-1,CASSDRGTGAYGYTF
TRBV5-1,CASSLGLGDTGELFF
TRBV7-2,CASKLAGSDKTQYF
TRBV9,CASSVAGGDYGYTF
TRBV10-3,CAISGSGQGWTEAFF
TRBV12-3/TRBV12-4,CASRTAPNQPQHF
TRBV29-1,CSAFPIGNTGELFF
TRBV5-1,CASSSPGQNEKLFF
TRBV28,CASLLNLGATNEKLFF
TRBV11-1,CASSLVGRYNSPLHF
TRBV9,CASSQGGLPYNEQFF
TRBV6-5,CASRTPGLRGTQYF
TRBV2,CASRGLAGSSYNEQFF
TRBV9,CASSVGQGEGEGYTF
TRBV11-2,CASSVNGRLQTDTQYF
TRBV7-2,CASRLPGQGYQETQYF
TRBV21-1,CASSKGERLGGGAPYNEQFF
TRBV19,CASSKGQPFSNQPQHF
TRBV6-2/TRBV6-3,CASSPWDSGSTGELFF
TRBV28,CASRLEGAGSRGKLFF
TRBV3-1/TRBV3-2,CASSQDKGHSPLHF
TRBV27,CASSLGGGGDQPQHF
TRBV3-1/TRBV3-2,CASSRRAQTQYF
TRBV6-5,CASSSTGSSYEQYF
TRBV6-2/TRBV6-3,CASSYSGGWETQYF
TRBV4-3,CASSQRDTYTGELFF
TRBV19,CASSLNRGINYGYTF
TRBV2,CASSVGARLEQYF
TRBV30,CAWRAGGTENTGELFF
TRBV30,CAWIPAQGLIRPSGNTIYF
TRBV7-3,CASSLMAGGIETQYF
TRBV5-1,CASSLVGQGVFSGNTIYF
TRBV4-3,CASSPTSSSYEQYF
TRBV6-5,CAVSGADYGYTF
TRBV5-1,CASSGQGTDTQYF
TRBV16,CASSQLASQETQYF
TRBV2,CASSEALRGTEAFF
TRBV5-1,CASSLEGSGGDEQYF
TRBV6-5,CASTLSRVGNTEAFF
TRBV12-3/TRBV12-4,CASRRLKGYGYTF